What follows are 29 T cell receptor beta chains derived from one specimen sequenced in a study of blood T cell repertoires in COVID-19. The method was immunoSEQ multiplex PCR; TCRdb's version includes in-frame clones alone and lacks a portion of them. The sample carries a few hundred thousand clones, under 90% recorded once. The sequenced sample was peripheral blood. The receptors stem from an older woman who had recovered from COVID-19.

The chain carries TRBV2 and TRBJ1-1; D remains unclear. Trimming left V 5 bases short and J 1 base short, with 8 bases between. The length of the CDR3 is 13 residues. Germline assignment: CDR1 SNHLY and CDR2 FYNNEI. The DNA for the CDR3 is TGTGCCAGCAGTTTCAGTTCGAACACTGAAGCTTTCTTT. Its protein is CASSFSSNTEAFF.

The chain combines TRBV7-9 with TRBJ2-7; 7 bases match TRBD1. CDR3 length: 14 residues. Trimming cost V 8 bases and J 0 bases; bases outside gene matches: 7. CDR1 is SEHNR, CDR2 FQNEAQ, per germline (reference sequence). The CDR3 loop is CASSADRSSYEQYF. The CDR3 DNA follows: TGTGCCAGCTCCGCGGACAGGAGCTCCTACGAGCAGTACTTC.

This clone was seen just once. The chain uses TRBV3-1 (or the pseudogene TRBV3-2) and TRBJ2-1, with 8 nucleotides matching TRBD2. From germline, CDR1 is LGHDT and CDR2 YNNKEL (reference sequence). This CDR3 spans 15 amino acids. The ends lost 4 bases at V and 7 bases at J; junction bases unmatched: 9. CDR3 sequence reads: CASSPIAGLGNEQFF. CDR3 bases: TGTGCCAGCAGCCCGATAGCGGGGCTAGGGAATGAGCAGTTCTTC.

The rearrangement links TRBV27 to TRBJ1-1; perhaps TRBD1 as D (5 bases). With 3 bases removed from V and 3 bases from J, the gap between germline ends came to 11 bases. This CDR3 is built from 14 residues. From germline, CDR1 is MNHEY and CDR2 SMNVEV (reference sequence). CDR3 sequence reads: CASSFQGGYTEAFF. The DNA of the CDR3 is TGTGCCAGCAGTTTCCAGGGAGGTTACACTGAAGCTTTCTTT.

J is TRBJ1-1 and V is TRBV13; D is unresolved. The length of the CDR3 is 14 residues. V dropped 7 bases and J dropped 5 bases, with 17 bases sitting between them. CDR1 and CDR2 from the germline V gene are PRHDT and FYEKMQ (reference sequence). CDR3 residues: CASTLDTGRTEAFF. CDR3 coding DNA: TGTGCCAGCACCCTGGATACGGGTCGAACTGAAGCTTTCTTT.

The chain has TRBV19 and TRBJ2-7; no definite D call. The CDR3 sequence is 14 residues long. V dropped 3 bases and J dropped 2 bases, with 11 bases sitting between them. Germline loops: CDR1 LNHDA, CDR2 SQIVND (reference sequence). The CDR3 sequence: CASSISGTTYEQYF. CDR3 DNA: TGTGCCAGTAGTATCTCAGGAACAACCTACGAGCAGTACTTC.

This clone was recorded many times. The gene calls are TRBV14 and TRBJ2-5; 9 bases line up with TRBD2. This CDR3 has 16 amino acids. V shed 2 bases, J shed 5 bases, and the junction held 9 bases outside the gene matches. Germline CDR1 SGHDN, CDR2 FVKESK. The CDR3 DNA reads TGTGCCAGCAGCCAACGAGGCGGGGGGGCAAGGGAGACCCAGTACTTC. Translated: CASSQRGGGARETQYF.

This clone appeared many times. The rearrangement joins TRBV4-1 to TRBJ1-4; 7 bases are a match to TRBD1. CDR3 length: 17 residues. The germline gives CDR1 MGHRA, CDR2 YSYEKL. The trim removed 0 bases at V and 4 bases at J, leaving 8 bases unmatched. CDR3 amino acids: CASSQDPLGQVNEKLFF. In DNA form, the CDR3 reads TGCGCCAGCAGCCAAGATCCCCTCGGACAGGTTAATGAAAAACTGTTTTTT.

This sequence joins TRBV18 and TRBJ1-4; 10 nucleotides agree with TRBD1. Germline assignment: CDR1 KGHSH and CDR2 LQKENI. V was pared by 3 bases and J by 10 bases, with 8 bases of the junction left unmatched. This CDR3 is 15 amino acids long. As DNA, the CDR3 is TGTGCCAGCTCACCTTTTGGGACAGGGGATGGAAAACTGTTTTTT. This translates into CASSPFGTGDGKLFF.

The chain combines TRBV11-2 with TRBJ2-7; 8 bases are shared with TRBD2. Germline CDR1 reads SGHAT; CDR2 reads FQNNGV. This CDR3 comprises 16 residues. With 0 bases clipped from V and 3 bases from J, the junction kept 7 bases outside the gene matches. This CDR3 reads CASSLDRGGFYYEQYF. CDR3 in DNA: TGTGCCAGCAGCTTAGATCGGGGGGGTTTCTACTACGAGCAGTACTTC.

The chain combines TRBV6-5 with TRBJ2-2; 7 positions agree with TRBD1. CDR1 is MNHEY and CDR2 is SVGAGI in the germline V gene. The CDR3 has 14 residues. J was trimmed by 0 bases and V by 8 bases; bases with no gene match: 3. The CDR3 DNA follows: TGTGCCAGCGGACAGGTTTCGAACACCGGGGAGCTGTTTTTT. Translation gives CASGQVSNTGELFF.

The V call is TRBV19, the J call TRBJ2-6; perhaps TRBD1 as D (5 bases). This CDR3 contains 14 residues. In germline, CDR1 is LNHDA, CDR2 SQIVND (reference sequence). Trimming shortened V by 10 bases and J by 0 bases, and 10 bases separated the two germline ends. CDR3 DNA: TGTGCCACCGGACATCCCTCTGGGGCCAACGTCCTGACTTTC. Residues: CATGHPSGANVLTF.

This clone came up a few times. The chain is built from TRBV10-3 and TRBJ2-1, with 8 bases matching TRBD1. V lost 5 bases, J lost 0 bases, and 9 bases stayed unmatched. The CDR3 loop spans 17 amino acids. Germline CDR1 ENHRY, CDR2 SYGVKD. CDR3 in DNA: TGTGCCATCAGTTTGGACAGGGCCGGGAGCTCCTACAATGAGCAGTTCTTC. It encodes CAISLDRAGSSYNEQFF.

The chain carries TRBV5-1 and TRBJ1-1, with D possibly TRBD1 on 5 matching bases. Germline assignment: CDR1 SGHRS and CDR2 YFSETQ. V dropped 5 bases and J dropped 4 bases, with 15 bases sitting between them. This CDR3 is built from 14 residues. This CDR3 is CASRHGAGGTEAFF. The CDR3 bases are TGCGCCAGCAGACACGGAGCGGGGGGCACTGAAGCTTTCTTT.

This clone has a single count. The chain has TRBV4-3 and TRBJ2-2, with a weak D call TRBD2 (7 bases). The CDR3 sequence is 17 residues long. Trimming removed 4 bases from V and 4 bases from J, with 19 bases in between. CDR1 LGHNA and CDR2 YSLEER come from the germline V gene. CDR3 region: CASSPSWGGGVTGELFF. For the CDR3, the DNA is TGCGCCAGCAGCCCCTCTTGGGGAGGGGGGGTCACCGGGGAGCTGTTTTTT.

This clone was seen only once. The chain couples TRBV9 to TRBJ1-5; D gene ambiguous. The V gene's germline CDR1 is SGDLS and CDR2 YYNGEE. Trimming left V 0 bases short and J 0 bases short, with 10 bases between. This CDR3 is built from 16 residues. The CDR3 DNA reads TGTGCCAGCAGCGTAGGACCGGGGAATAGCAATCAGCCCCAGCATTTT. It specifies CASSVGPGNSNQPQHF.

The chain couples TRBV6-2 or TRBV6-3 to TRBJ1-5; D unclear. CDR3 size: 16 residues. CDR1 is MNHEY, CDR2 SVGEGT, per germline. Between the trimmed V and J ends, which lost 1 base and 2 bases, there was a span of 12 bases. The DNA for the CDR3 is TGTGCCAGCAGTTACTATGAGCTTCAGGGCAATCAGCCCCAGCATTTT. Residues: CASSYYELQGNQPQHF.

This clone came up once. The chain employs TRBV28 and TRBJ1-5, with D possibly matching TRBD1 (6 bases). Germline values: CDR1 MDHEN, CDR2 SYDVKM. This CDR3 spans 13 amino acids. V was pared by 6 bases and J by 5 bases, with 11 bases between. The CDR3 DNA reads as TGTGCCAGCAGAGGACAGAGACATCAGCCCCAGCATTTT. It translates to CASRGQRHQPQHF.

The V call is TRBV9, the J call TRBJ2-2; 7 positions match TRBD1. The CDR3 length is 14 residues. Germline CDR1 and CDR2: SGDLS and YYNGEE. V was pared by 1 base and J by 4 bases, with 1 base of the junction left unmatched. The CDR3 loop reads CASSVPGGTGELFF. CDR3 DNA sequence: TGTGCCAGCAGCGTACCAGGGGGCACCGGGGAGCTGTTTTTT.

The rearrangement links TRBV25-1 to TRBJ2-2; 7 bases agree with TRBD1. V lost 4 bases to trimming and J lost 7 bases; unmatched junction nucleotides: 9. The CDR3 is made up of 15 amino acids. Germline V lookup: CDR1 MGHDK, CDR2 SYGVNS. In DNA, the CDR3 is TGTGCCAGCAGTGGAATTGACAGGGCGGGCGGGGAGCTGTTTTTT. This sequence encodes CASSGIDRAGGELFF.

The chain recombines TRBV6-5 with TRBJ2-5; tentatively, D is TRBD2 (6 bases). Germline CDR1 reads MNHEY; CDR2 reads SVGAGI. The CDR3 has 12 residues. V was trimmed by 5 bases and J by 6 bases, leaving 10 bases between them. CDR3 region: CASSRAGKTQYF. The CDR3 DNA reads TGTGCCAGCAGTCGGGCGGGAAAGACCCAGTACTTC.

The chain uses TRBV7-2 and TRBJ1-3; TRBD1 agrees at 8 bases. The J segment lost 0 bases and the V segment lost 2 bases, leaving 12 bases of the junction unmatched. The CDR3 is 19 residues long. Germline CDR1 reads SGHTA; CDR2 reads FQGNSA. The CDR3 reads CASSLTPRTGRGSGNTIYF. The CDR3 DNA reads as TGTGCCAGCAGCTTAACGCCGAGGACAGGGAGAGGCTCTGGAAACACCATATATTTT.

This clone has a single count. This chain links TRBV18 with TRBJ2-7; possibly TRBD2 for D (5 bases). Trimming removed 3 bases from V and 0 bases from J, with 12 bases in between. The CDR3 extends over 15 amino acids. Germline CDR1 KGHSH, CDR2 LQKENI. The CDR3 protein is CASSPLEGPSYEQYF. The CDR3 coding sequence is TGTGCCAGCTCACCTCTCGAGGGCCCCTCCTACGAGCAGTACTTC. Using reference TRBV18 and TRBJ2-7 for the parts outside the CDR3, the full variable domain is NAGVMQNPRHLVRRRGQEARLRCSPMKGHSHVYWYRQLPEEGLKFMVYLQKENIIDESGMPKERFSAEFPKEGPSILRIQQVVRGDSAAYFCASSPLEGPSYEQYFGPGTRLTVT.

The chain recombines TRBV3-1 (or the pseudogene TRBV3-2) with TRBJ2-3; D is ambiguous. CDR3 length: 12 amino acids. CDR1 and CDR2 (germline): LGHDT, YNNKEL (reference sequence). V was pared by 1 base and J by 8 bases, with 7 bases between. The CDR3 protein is CASSQGPRTQYF. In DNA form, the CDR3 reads TGTGCCAGCAGCCAAGGTCCCCGTACGCAGTATTTT.

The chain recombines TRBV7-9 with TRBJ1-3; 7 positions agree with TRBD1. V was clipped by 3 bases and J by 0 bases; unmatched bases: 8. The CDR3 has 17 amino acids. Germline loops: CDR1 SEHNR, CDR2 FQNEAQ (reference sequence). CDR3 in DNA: TGTGCCAGCAGCTTTCGCCGGACAGGAGTCTCTGGAAACACCATATATTTT. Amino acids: CASSFRRTGVSGNTIYF.

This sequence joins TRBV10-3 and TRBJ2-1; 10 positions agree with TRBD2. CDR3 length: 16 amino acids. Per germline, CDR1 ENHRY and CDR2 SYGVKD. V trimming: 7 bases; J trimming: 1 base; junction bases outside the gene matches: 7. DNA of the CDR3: TGTGCCATCAAGGCTAGCGGGGGCGAATCCTACAATGAGCAGTTCTTC. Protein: CAIKASGGESYNEQFF.

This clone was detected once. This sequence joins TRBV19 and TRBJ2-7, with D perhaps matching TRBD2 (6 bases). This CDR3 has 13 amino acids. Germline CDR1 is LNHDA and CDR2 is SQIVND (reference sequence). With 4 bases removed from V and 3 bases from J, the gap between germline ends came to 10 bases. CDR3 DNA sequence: TGTGCCAGTAGTAGCGGGACGGTCTACGAGCAGTACTTC. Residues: CASSSGTVYEQYF.

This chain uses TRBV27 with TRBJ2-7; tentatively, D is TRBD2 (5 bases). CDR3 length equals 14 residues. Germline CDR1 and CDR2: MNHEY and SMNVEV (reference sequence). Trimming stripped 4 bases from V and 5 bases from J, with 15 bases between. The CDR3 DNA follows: TGTGCCAGCAGTTACCTGAGCCCGGAGGACGAGCAGTACTTC. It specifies CASSYLSPEDEQYF.

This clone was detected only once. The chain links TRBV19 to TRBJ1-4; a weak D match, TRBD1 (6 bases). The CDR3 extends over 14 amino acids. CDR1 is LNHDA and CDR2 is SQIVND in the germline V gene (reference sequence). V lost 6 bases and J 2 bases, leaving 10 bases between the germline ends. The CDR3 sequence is CASSRGGTNEKLFF. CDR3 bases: TGTGCCAGTAGCAGGGGTGGCACTAATGAAAAACTGTTTTTT.